This record looks at one TCR beta chain sequence and its context. The antigen remains unidentified. Despite likely unrecorded immune exposures, the donors were nominally healthy at the time of sampling. This record comes from a study of cytomegalovirus exposure and HLA in healthy donors. Whole-study context: Roughly 80 million unique TCRs from HLA-typed donors made up an early data release.

The CDR3 is 11 amino acids. The germline V gene encodes CDR1 SGHTA and CDR2 FQGNSA. Trimming removed 3 bases from V and 3 bases from J, with 3 bases in between. PCR was performed using 60 Vbeta and 13 Jbeta primers. Assay used: immunoSEQ multiplex PCR; TCRdb lists only in-frame clones, some missing. The sample consists of under 200,000 clones, around 80% of them appearing once. General observations from the study: TCR beta V- and J-gene trimming was later associated with a missense DCLRE1C variant.

The sample consisted of PBMCs. This rearrangement joins TRBV7-2 to TRBJ2-7; D is unclear. This sequence originates from a girl aged 5 to 17 in good health and CMV-seropositive. The CDR3 DNA is TGTGCCAGCAGCTTGAGCTACGAGCAGTACTTC. This translates into CASSLSYEQYF. The complete variable domain, with remaining parts taken from reference TRBV7-2 and TRBJ2-7, reads GAGVSQSPSNKVTEKGKDVELRCDPISGHTALYWYRQSLGQGLEFLIYFQGNSAPDKSGLPSDRFSAERTGGSVSTLTIQRTQQEDSAVYLCASSLSYEQYFGPGTRLTVT.